The T cell receptor beta chain under discussion was sequenced for a study of T-cell memory formation after mild COVID-19. Study-wide context: TCR clusters were mostly donor specific.

Findings of the study overall: CD4+ contracting clones lay mainly in CM and EM, CD8+ ones in EMRA.

CDR3 length: 15 amino acids. The germline CDR1 and CDR2 sequences are LGHNA and YNFKEQ. V was cut by 0 bases and J by 5 bases, with 12 bases left in between. MiXCR, applied by TCRdb to the 5' RACE reads, yields one record per CDR3 protein. The sample lists 340,000 or so distinct CDR3 sequences, around 13% occurring once. A word on this clonotype: The antigen is not known.

The sequencing input was PBMCs or a T cell subset sorted from them (not recorded which). The TCR originated in a man between 18 and 35 years old who had mild COVID-19 (a few samples of this study predate the infection). Cell type and time point are not known. V is TRBV4-2 and J is TRBJ2-3; D uncertain. The CDR3 bases are TGTGCCAGCAGCCAAGAGGCAGCGTATCAAGATACGCAGTATTTT. Translated, it gives CASSQEAAYQDTQYF.